This TCR beta chain came from a study of blood T cell repertoires in COVID-19. Profiling relied on immunoSEQ multiplex PCR, and the TCRdb table lists in-frame clones only, not all of them. The sample includes around 230,000 clones, about nine tenths of them seen just once. V dropped 4 bases and J dropped 6; count of bases not matched to a gene: 6. This CDR3 is built from 14 residues. In germline, CDR1 is LGHDT, CDR2 YNNKEL (reference sequence). The sequencing input was peripheral blood. This TCR came from a man in his fifties or sixties with COVID-19, enrolled during active disease. This chain uses TRBV3-1 (or the pseudogene TRBV3-2) with TRBJ1-3; 7 bases fit TRBD1. The CDR3 reads CASSPGQTSNTIYF. The CDR3 nucleotides read TGTGCCAGCAGCCCGGGACAGACCTCAAACACCATATATTTT.